Below, 20 T cell receptor beta chains from the same sample are listed, as sequenced in a study of graft-versus-host responses after intestinal transplantation. Graft samples were processed, releasing intraepithelial and lamina propria lymphocytes. Profiling relied on immunoSEQ multiplex PCR, and the TCRdb table lists in-frame clones only, not all of them. The repertoire includes under 6,000 clones, about 85% of them detected once, and 9.5% to 12% sits in the top ten. Sequencing used ileum tissue, obtained 156 days after intestinal transplant. These receptor sequences come from a human patient who received an intestinal transplant, so some T cells may come from the graft donor.

The genes are TRBV6-6 and TRBJ2-7; 7 nucleotides align to TRBD1. The CDR3 loop spans 13 amino acids. V was clipped by 6 bases and J by 2 bases; unmatched bases: 4. The germline CDR1 and CDR2 sequences are MNHNY and SVGAGI (reference sequence). The CDR3 coding sequence is TGTGCCAGCAGCTACGACAGGGCCTACGAGCAGTACTTC. It translates to CASSYDRAYEQYF.

The CDR3 loop is CASFSGTGGSGANVLTF. DNA of the CDR3: TGTGCCAGCTTCTCCGGGACAGGGGGCTCTGGGGCCAACGTCCTGACTTTC. V usage is TRBV27 and J usage is TRBJ2-6; TRBD1 matches at 11 bases. Germline V gene data show CDR1 as MNHEY and CDR2 as SMNVEV (reference sequence). With 8 bases clipped from V and 0 bases from J, the junction kept 6 bases outside the gene matches. This CDR3 spans 17 amino acids.

A note on this clone: In the same sample, other DNA sequences code for this CDR3. The V gene is TRBV7-8, the J gene TRBJ2-3; D is ambiguous. Germline lookup yields CDR1 SGHVS and CDR2 FQNEAQ. V lost 1 base and J 2 bases, leaving 10 bases between the germline ends. This CDR3 comprises 15 residues. This CDR3 reads CASSLVGGYTDTQYF. CDR3 DNA: TGTGCCAGCAGCTTAGTTGGCGGATACACAGATACGCAGTATTTT.

This sequence joins TRBV7-4 and TRBJ1-2; D may be TRBD1 (6 bases). CDR1 is SGHVT, CDR2 SQSDAQ, per germline. The CDR3 length is 17 residues. The germline V and J ends were trimmed by 5 bases and 1 base, with 20 bases remaining between them. The CDR3, as DNA: TGTGCCAGCAGCGAACTGGGGCAGGGGCCACTTAACTATGGCTACACCTTC. Amino acids: CASSELGQGPLNYGYTF. Based on the CDR3 plus reference TRBV7-4 and TRBJ1-2, the full variable domain is GAGVSQSPRYKVAKRGRDVALRCDSISGHVTLYWYRQTLGQGSEVLTYSQSDAQRDKSGRPSGRFSAERPERSVSTLKIQRTEQGDSAVYLCASSELGQGPLNYGYTFGSGTRLTVV.

V usage is TRBV5-1 and J usage is TRBJ2-4; 8 bases fit TRBD1. Germline V gene data show CDR1 as SGHRS and CDR2 as YFSETQ. The CDR3 has 13 residues. J gave up 8 bases and V 2 bases, and 3 bases lay outside the gene matches. CDR3: CASSLHRGDIQYF. The DNA of the CDR3 is TGCGCCAGCAGCTTACACAGGGGGGACATTCAGTACTTC.

The chain recombines TRBV13 with TRBJ1-3; TRBD1 matches 7 bases. Per the germline V gene, CDR1 is PRHDT and CDR2 is FYEKMQ (reference sequence). This CDR3 contains 15 residues. V lost 5 bases and J lost 6; bases outside the gene matches: 10. CDR3 amino acids: CASSPRDSRENTIYF. The CDR3, as DNA: TGTGCCAGCAGCCCCCGGGACAGCAGGGAAAACACCATATATTTT.

CDR3 sequence reads: CAWSLQRSGELFF. The DNA of the CDR3 is TGTGCCTGGAGTCTACAGAGGTCCGGGGAGCTGTTTTTT. The V gene is TRBV30, the J gene TRBJ2-2; D is unresolved. The germline CDR1 and CDR2 sequences are GTSNPN and SVGIG (reference sequence). V lost 2 bases to trimming and J lost 6 bases, with 10 bases between them. This CDR3 region has 13 residues. Supplemented by reference TRBV30 and TRBJ2-2, the full variable domain reads SQTIHQWPATLVQPVGSPLSLECTVEGTSNPNLYWYRQAAGRGLQLLFYSVGIGQISSEVPQNLSASRPQDRQFILSSKKLLLSDSGFYLCAWSLQRSGELFFGEGSRLTVL.

The genes are TRBV7-6 and TRBJ2-3, with D perhaps matching TRBD1 or TRBD2 (6 bases each). This CDR3 comprises 14 residues. The V gene lost 0 bases and the J gene lost 3 bases, with 7 bases spanning the gap. Per the germline V gene, CDR1 is SGHVS and CDR2 is FNYEAQ. The CDR3 reads CASSLAGGTDTQYF. Here the CDR3 DNA reads TGTGCCAGCAGCTTAGCAGGGGGGACAGATACGCAGTATTTT.

This clone is labeled as large. The rearrangement joins TRBV7-4 to TRBJ1-4; D remains unclear. Germline-derived CDR1 and CDR2 are SGHVT and SQSDAQ. Between the trimmed V and J ends, which lost 5 bases and 0 bases, there was a span of 13 bases. The CDR3 consists of 16 residues. The CDR3 nucleotides are TGTGCCAGCAGCGATTGGGAGTCTGCAACTAATGAAAAACTGTTTTTT. Protein product: CASSDWESATNEKLFF.

This chain connects TRBV2 to TRBJ2-1; 9 bases agree with TRBD2. The length of the CDR3 is 15 residues. The V and J ends lost 4 bases and 7 bases, in that order; junction bases with no gene match: 8. Germline CDR1 reads SNHLY; CDR2 reads FYNNEI. CDR3 coding DNA: TGTGCCAGCAGTGGTTTAGCGGGAGTTCCAAATGAGCAGTTCTTC. It encodes CASSGLAGVPNEQFF.

The chain links TRBV7-9 to TRBJ2-1; D is possibly TRBD2 (5 bases). The CDR3 sequence is 15 residues long. The ends were cut back, 5 bases at V and 2 bases at J, with 13 bases in the middle. Germline loops: CDR1 SEHNR, CDR2 FQNEAQ (reference sequence). The CDR3 spells CASSLSGTTYNEQFF. The CDR3 nucleotides are TGTGCCAGCAGCCTAAGCGGAACAACCTACAATGAGCAGTTCTTC. The full variable domain, rest sourced from reference TRBV7-9 and TRBJ2-1, is DTGVSQNPRHKITKRGQNVTFRCDPISEHNRLYWYRQTLGQGPEFLTYFQNEAQLEKSRLLSDRFSAERPKGSFSTLEIQRTEQGDSAMYLCASSLSGTTYNEQFFGPGTRLTVL.

This clone came up once. V usage is TRBV4-2 and J usage is TRBJ2-1; possible D gene TRBD2, 5 bases. Germline V lookup: CDR1 LGHNA, CDR2 YNFKEQ. V was trimmed by 1 base and J by 4 bases, leaving 17 bases between them. This CDR3 region has 17 residues. The CDR3 here is CASSQGPYGIKYNEQFF. The CDR3 region has the DNA TGTGCCAGCAGCCAAGGCCCTTACGGGATAAAATACAATGAGCAGTTCTTC.

The V call is TRBV5-6, the J call TRBJ2-7; D might be TRBD2 (5 bases). This CDR3 is built from 16 residues. CDR1 is SGHDT and CDR2 is YYEEEE in the germline V gene. With 4 bases removed from V and 0 bases from J, the gap between germline ends came to 17 bases. This CDR3 is CASSASAGIRSYEQYF. The CDR3 DNA follows: TGTGCCAGCAGCGCCTCGGCCGGGATTCGCTCCTACGAGCAGTACTTC.

The rearrangement joins TRBV6-5 to TRBJ1-1, with 8 bases identical to TRBD1. Losses at the gene ends were 5 bases for V and 5 bases for J; bases not matched to a gene: 7. Germline V gene data show CDR1 as MNHEY and CDR2 as SVGAGI. The CDR3 length is 14 residues. The CDR3 here is CASSAGQGGTEAFF. CDR3 nucleotide sequence: TGTGCCAGCAGTGCAGGACAGGGAGGAACTGAAGCTTTCTTT.

The V and J genes are TRBV6-4 and TRBJ1-3; D uncertain. The CDR3 totals 9 residues. V was pared by 11 bases and J by 7 bases, with 6 bases between. From germline, CDR1 is MRHNA and CDR2 SNTAGT. The CDR3: CAVVNTIYF. The CDR3 nucleotides read TGTGCCGTGGTGAACACCATATATTTT.

The rearrangement links TRBV30 to TRBJ1-1; D possibly corresponds to TRBD1 (6 bases). The CDR3 totals 16 residues. CDR1 is GTSNPN and CDR2 is SVGIG in the germline V gene (reference sequence). V lost 1 base, J lost 4 bases, and 19 bases lay in between. The CDR3 DNA reads TGTGCCTGGAGTGCTAGGGGCAGGGGCGCCCTCACTGAAGCTTTCTTT. It yields the protein CAWSARGRGALTEAFF.

V is TRBV5-1 and J is TRBJ1-4; D is ambiguous. Germline loops: CDR1 SGHRS, CDR2 YFSETQ. This CDR3 has 14 amino acids. V lost 0 bases and J lost 0, with 3 bases in between. The CDR3 DNA is TGCGCCAGCAGCTTGGCGACAACTAATGAAAAACTGTTTTTT. Protein product: CASSLATTNEKLFF. Full variable domain (rest looked up from reference TRBV5-1 and TRBJ1-4): KAGVTQTPRYLIKTRGQQVTLSCSPISGHRSVSWYQQTPGQGLQFLFEYFSETQRNKGNFPGRFSGRQFSNSRSEMNVSTLELGDSALYLCASSLATTNEKLFFGSGTQLSVL.

The genes are TRBV2 and TRBJ2-1; TRBD2 matches at 7 bases. Germline CDR1 is SNHLY and CDR2 is FYNNEI. This CDR3 is built from 14 residues. V lost 6 bases, J lost 3 bases, and 5 bases stayed unmatched. Here the CDR3 DNA reads TGTGCCAGCAGCATTAGCGGGTTCTACAATGAGCAGTTCTTC. Its protein product is CASSISGFYNEQFF.

In its sample, this clone was seen a few times. V gene TRBV10-3 combines with J gene TRBJ1-1, with 11 bases that match TRBD1. From germline, CDR1 is ENHRY and CDR2 SYGVKD. Trimming cost V 10 bases and J 3 bases; bases outside gene matches: 4. CDR3 length: 13 residues. CDR3 coding DNA: TGTGCCACCCGGGACAGGGGGTACACTGAAGCTTTCTTT. It translates to CATRDRGYTEAFF.

The chain recombines TRBV27 with TRBJ2-7; 7 nucleotides line up with TRBD1. The J segment lost 2 bases and the V segment lost 6 bases, leaving 13 bases of the junction unmatched. Germline CDR1 MNHEY, CDR2 SMNVEV (reference sequence). The CDR3 runs 16 residues. CDR3 sequence: CASRTPTRDRTYEQYF. The CDR3 nucleotides are TGTGCCAGCAGAACACCAACCCGGGACAGAACCTACGAGCAGTACTTC.